The rows below give T cell receptor beta chains drawn from one sample of a study of shared clonotypes between healthy human individuals. The repertoire was sequenced with immunoSEQ multiplex PCR; TCRdb's copy has only in-frame clones and lacks some. In the table there are more than 2 million clones, about 95% of which are singletons. What was sequenced was naive CD4+ T cells sorted from blood. Source of these receptors: a man aged 18 to 30 in good health. Both conserved end residues are part of each CDR3. D genes are given only for firm matches. The listing skips clone size in some rows; elsewhere it reads once, few, many or a size class.

CDR3: CASSRAGTGNGYTF
DNA: TGCGCCAGCAGCCGCGCCGGGACAGGGAATGGCTACACCTTC
J: TRBJ1-2
size: once
V: TRBV5-1
D: TRBD1

CDR3: CASSLSRKPTDTQYF
DNA: TGTGCCAGCAGCTTATCGCGGAAACCCACAGATACGCAGTATTTT
J: TRBJ2-3
size: NA
V: TRBV7-9
D: NA

CDR3: CASSIADSGANVLTF
DNA: TGTGCCAGTAGTATAGCCGACTCTGGGGCCAACGTCCTGACTTTC
J: TRBJ2-6
size: NA
V: TRBV19
D: NA

CDR3: CASSPREMNTEAFF
DNA: TGTGCCAGCAGCCCCAGGGAAATGAACACTGAAGCTTTCTTT
J: TRBJ1-1
size: NA
V: TRBV7-9
D: NA

CDR3: CSVRFEYGYTF
DNA: TGCAGCGTCAGATTTGAGTATGGCTACACCTTC
J: TRBJ1-2
size: NA
V: TRBV29-1
D: NA

CDR3: CASSPNPTNTGELFF
DNA: TGTGCCAGCAGCCCAAACCCAACGAACACCGGGGAGCTGTTTTTT
J: TRBJ2-2
size: NA
V: TRBV7-2
D: NA

CDR3: CASSVARGGYGYTF
DNA: TGTGCCAGCAGTGTTGCTCGGGGTGGCTATGGCTACACCTTC
J: TRBJ1-2
size: NA
V: TRBV28
D: NA

CDR3: CASSYETGGENTEAFF
DNA: TGTGCCAGCAGTTACGAGACAGGGGGCGAGAACACTGAAGCTTTCTTT
J: TRBJ1-1
size: NA
V: TRBV6-6
D: TRBD1

CDR3: CAWTTRGRTDTQYF
DNA: TGTGCCTGGACCACCCGGGGTCGCACAGATACGCAGTATTTT
J: TRBJ2-3
size: once
V: TRBV30
D: NA

CDR3: CASSLTTNYEQYF
DNA: TGTGCCAGCAGCTTAACTACGAACTACGAGCAGTACTTC
J: TRBJ2-7
size: once
V: TRBV7-2
D: NA

CDR3: CASSLGGTGYGYTF
DNA: TGCGCCAGCAGCTTAGGGGGCACGGGCTATGGCTACACCTTC
J: TRBJ1-2
size: NA
V: TRBV5-1
D: TRBD1

CDR3: CASSPDWDYEQYF
DNA: TGTGCCAGCAGCCCGGACTGGGACTACGAGCAGTACTTC
J: TRBJ2-7
size: NA
V: TRBV7-9
D: NA

CDR3: CASSQRGLAGHEPQYF
DNA: TGTGCCAGCAGCCAAAGGGGACTAGCGGGCCACGAGCCCCAGTACTTC
J: TRBJ2-5
size: NA
V: TRBV14
D: TRBD2

CDR3: CASKKIPQETQYF
DNA: TGTGCCAGCAAGAAAATACCCCAAGAGACCCAGTACTTC
J: TRBJ2-5
size: NA
V: TRBV2
D: NA

CDR3: CASSLRVEKLFF
DNA: TGCGCCAGCAGCCTTCGGGTAGAAAAACTGTTTTTT
J: TRBJ1-4
size: NA
V: TRBV4-1
D: NA

CDR3: CASHRDRDTDTQYF
DNA: TGTGCCAGCCACCGGGACAGGGACACAGATACGCAGTATTTT
J: TRBJ2-3
size: NA
V: TRBV2
D: TRBD1

CDR3: CASQRGLSSGNTIYF
DNA: TGTGCCAGCCAAAGGGGGCTAAGCTCTGGAAACACCATATATTTT
J: TRBJ1-3
size: NA
V: TRBV6-5
D: TRBD1

CDR3: CASSLLASGSYEQYF
DNA: TGTGCCAGCAGCTTGTTGGCTAGCGGCTCCTACGAGCAGTACTTC
J: TRBJ2-7
size: NA
V: TRBV5-6
D: TRBD2

CDR3: CASSKTGSYNEQFF
DNA: TGTGCCAGCAGCAAGACAGGGAGCTACAATGAGCAGTTCTTC
J: TRBJ2-1
size: NA
V: TRBV11-2
D: TRBD1

CDR3: CASSLGDSNSPLHF
DNA: TGCGCCAGCAGCTTGGGGGACAGTAATTCACCCCTCCACTTT
J: TRBJ1-6
size: few
V: TRBV5-1
D: TRBD1

CDR3: CASSQEGGTGATSEQFF
DNA: TGCGCCAGCAGCCAAGAGGGGGGTACAGGGGCGACGAGTGAGCAGTTCTTC
J: TRBJ2-1
size: NA
V: TRBV4-1
D: NA

CDR3: CASSLIGRGYTF
DNA: TGTGCCAGCAGCTTAATAGGGCGCGGCTACACCTTC
J: TRBJ1-2
size: NA
V: TRBV7-2
D: NA

CDR3: CAISEYDRGGYTF
DNA: TGTGCCATCAGTGAGTACGACAGGGGCGGCTACACCTTC
J: TRBJ1-2
size: NA
V: TRBV10-3
D: TRBD1

CDR3: CASRAVQGVFNEQYF
DNA: TGTGCCAGCAGAGCCGTCCAGGGGGTGTTTAACGAGCAGTACTTC
J: TRBJ2-7
size: NA
V: TRBV6-5
D: TRBD1

CDR3: CASSPAGLAGFRQYF
DNA: TGTGCCAGCAGTCCGGCGGGACTAGCGGGGTTCCGGCAGTACTTC
J: TRBJ2-7
size: NA
V: TRBV14
D: TRBD2

CDR3: CASSYPTLYAQTQYF
DNA: TGTGCCAGCAGTTACCCGACGCTCTATGCCCAGACCCAGTACTTC
J: TRBJ2-5
size: once
V: TRBV6-6
D: NA

CDR3: CASSVGNQPQHF
DNA: TGTGCCAGTAGCGTGGGCAATCAGCCCCAGCATTTT
J: TRBJ1-5
size: NA
V: TRBV19
D: NA

CDR3: CAWSYFQGAQETQYF
DNA: TGTGCCTGGAGTTATTTTCAGGGAGCTCAAGAGACCCAGTACTTC
J: TRBJ2-5
size: NA
V: TRBV30
D: NA

CDR3: CAWSVGQGETEAFF
DNA: TGTGCCTGGAGTGTGGGGCAGGGGGAAACTGAAGCTTTCTTT
J: TRBJ1-1
size: once
V: TRBV30
D: TRBD1

CDR3: CASSQEITTDTQYF
DNA: TGCGCCAGCAGCCAAGAAATCACCACAGATACGCAGTATTTT
J: TRBJ2-3
size: once
V: TRBV4-3
D: NA

CDR3: CATSRDRATNEKLFF
DNA: TGTGCCACCAGCAGAGATCGAGCAACTAATGAAAAACTGTTTTTT
J: TRBJ1-4
size: NA
V: TRBV15
D: NA

CDR3: CASSFRQGFQPQHF
DNA: TGTGCCAGCAGTTTTCGACAGGGGTTTCAGCCCCAGCATTTT
J: TRBJ1-5
size: once
V: TRBV28
D: TRBD1

CDR3: CASSEVGGSTEAFF
DNA: TGTGCCAGCAGCGAGGTAGGAGGGAGCACTGAAGCTTTCTTT
J: TRBJ1-1
size: NA
V: TRBV7-8
D: NA